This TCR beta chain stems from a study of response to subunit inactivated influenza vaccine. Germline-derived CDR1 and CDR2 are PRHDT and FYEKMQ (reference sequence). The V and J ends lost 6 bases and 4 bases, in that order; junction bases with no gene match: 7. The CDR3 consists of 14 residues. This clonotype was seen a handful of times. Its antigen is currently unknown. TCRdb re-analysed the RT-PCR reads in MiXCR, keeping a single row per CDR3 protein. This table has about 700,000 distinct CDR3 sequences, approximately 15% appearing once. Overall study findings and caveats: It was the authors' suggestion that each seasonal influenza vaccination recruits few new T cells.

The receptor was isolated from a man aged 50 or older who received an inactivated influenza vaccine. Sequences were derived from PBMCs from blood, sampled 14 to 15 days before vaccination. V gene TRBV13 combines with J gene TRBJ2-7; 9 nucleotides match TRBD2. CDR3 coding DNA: TGTGCCAGCAGAAATAGCGGGAGATCTTACGAGCAGTACTTC. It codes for CASRNSGRSYEQYF.